This TCR beta chain was captured in a study of vaccination and CD4 T cells after COVID-19. Study details: Stimuli were overlapping spike peptide pools of SARS-CoV-2 and three common cold coronaviruses (HCoV-NL63, HCoV-OC43, HCoV-229E).

Study-wide findings and caveats: SARS-CoV-2-reactive clonotype medians increased from around 19 to 38, not significantly. The study found that a median about 85% of reactive clones in convalescent patients appeared only post-vaccination.

As to this clonotype: Its target is not known.

Researchers used the Oncomine TCR Beta short-read assay to sequence DNA from cultured CD4+ T cells. Each CDR3 protein is one row after TCRdb ran MiXCR on the PCR reads. The sample holds approximately 22,000 distinct CDR3 sequences, around three fifths seen once. Regarding treatment: roughly 11-day PBMC culture with coronavirus spike peptide pools or control peptides (ViraFEST assay). First, ViraFEST expanded antigen-specific T cells with peptide pools, and next it sequenced the TCRs. The sequence derives from a human donor who had recovered from COVID-19. Sequenced sample: CD4+ T cells from blood, cultured in vitro.

The CDR3 DNA follows: TGTGCCAGCAGCGTTGGGGGGGCTGGAGAGACCCAGTACTTC. Residues: CASSVGGAGETQYF. The J gene is TRBJ2-5, the V gene TRBV7-2; TRBD2 might be the D (7 bases). CDR3 length equals 14 residues. CDR1 is SGHTA, CDR2 FQGNSA, per germline. With 5 bases removed from V and 4 bases from J, the gap between germline ends came to 14 bases. Combining the CDR3 with reference TRBV7-2 and TRBJ2-5 gives the whole variable domain GAGVSQSPSNKVTEKGKDVELRCDPISGHTALYWYRQSLGQGLEFLIYFQGNSAPDKSGLPSDRFSAERTGGSVSTLTIQRTQQEDSAVYLCASSVGGAGETQYFGPGTRLLVL.